Listed below are T cell receptor beta chains from one sample, sequenced in a study of blood T cell repertoires in COVID-19. The repertoire was sequenced with immunoSEQ multiplex PCR; TCRdb's copy has only in-frame clones and lacks some. In the table there are roughly 190,000 clones, more than 70% of which are singletons. Sequencing input: peripheral blood. The receptors were sampled from a man in his forties or fifties with active or convalescent COVID-19. The CDR3 runs from the conserved cysteine through the conserved F or W. A D gene is named only where the DNA matches it firmly. Size is omitted from some rows. Given values are once, few, many or a class for expanded clones.

clone size	J gene	D gene	V gene	CDR3 length	CDR3 protein	CDR3 DNA
-	TRBJ2-7	-	TRBV11-2	14	CASSLSPNSYEQYF	TGTGCCAGCAGCTTATCCCCCAACTCCTACGAGCAGTACTTC
once	TRBJ2-7	TRBD1	TRBV19	16	CASSIGPTGSPYEQYF	TGTGCCAGTAGTATTGGTCCGACAGGGAGCCCCTACGAGCAGTACTTC
few	TRBJ2-7	TRBD2	TRBV24-1	17	CATSDRTSGSPSYEQYF	TGTGCCACCAGTGATCGGACTAGCGGAAGTCCTTCCTACGAGCAGTACTTC
-	TRBJ2-1	-	TRBV29-1	14	CSVEVVRFYNEQFF	TGCAGCGTTGAGGTCGTCAGATTTTACAATGAGCAGTTCTTC
-	TRBJ2-7	TRBD1	TRBV6-5	13	CASKGQGFYEQYF	TGTGCCAGCAAGGGACAGGGGTTCTACGAGCAGTACTTC
-	TRBJ2-1	-	TRBV28	17	CASSLSGSVNSYNEQFF	TGTGCCAGCAGTTTAAGTGGCAGCGTCAACTCCTACAATGAGCAGTTCTTC
once	TRBJ2-7	TRBD1	TRBV5-1	17	CASSYTGTGAKGYEQYF	TGCGCCAGCAGCTACACCGGGACAGGGGCGAAAGGCTACGAGCAGTACTTC
-	TRBJ1-2	TRBD1	TRBV29-1	12	CSGETGVDGYTF	TGCAGCGGTGAGACAGGGGTGGATGGCTACACCTTC
-	TRBJ1-1	-	TRBV12-5	14	CASVIKWGDTEAFF	TGTGCTAGTGTTATCAAGTGGGGAGACACTGAAGCTTTCTTT
-	TRBJ2-1	-	TRBV24-1	15	CATSETSSYYNEQFF	TGTGCCACCAGTGAAACTAGCTCCTACTACAATGAGCAGTTCTTC
-	TRBJ1-1	-	TRBV15	14	CATSRDRGRSEAFF	TGTGCCACCAGCAGAGATAGAGGAAGGAGTGAAGCTTTCTTT
-	TRBJ1-5	-	TRBV2	14	CASSSDRPNQPQHF	TGTGCCAGCAGTAGCGACAGGCCCAATCAGCCCCAGCATTTT
-	TRBJ2-2	TRBD2	TRBV24-1	15	CATSEGGTGTGELFF	TGTGCCACCAGTGAGGGGGGGACGGGCACCGGGGAGCTGTTTTTT
-	TRBJ2-2	TRBD1	TRBV28	15	CASSSTGVGTGELFF	TGTGCCAGCAGTTCAACAGGGGTTGGGACCGGGGAGCTGTTTTTT
-	TRBJ2-1	TRBD2	TRBV7-9	15	CASSSPGLNLNEQFF	TGTGCCAGCAGCTCGCCGGGACTAAACCTAAATGAGCAGTTCTTC
-	TRBJ2-4	-	TRBV11-2	18	CASSTPEGIGLAKNIQYF	TGTGCCAGCAGCACCCCGGAGGGGATTGGCCTAGCCAAAAACATTCAGTACTTC
-	TRBJ2-7	-	TRBV7-2	13	CASSLASSYEQYF	TGTGCCAGCAGCTTAGCGTCGTCCTACGAGCAGTACTTC
-	TRBJ2-7	-	TRBV6-2/TRBV6-3	13	CASSRDTPGGQYF	TGTGCCAGCAGCCGGGACACACCGGGTGGGCAGTACTTC
-	TRBJ1-2	-	TRBV7-9	11	CASVRTGGYTF	TGTGCCAGCGTCCGAACGGGTGGCTACACCTTC
-	TRBJ2-3	TRBD1	TRBV3-1/TRBV3-2	15	CASSLRTGSADTQYF	TGTGCCAGCAGCCTTCGGACAGGGTCGGCAGATACGCAGTATTTT
few	TRBJ1-5	-	TRBV2	14	CASRTGLSNQPQHF	TGTGCCAGCAGAACAGGCCTTAGCAATCAGCCCCAGCATTTT
-	TRBJ2-2	-	TRBV27	15	CASSPLSGDTGELFF	TGTGCCAGCAGTCCCCTCTCCGGGGACACCGGGGAGCTGTTTTTT
few	TRBJ1-1	TRBD1	TRBV19	14	CASSLNRGGAEAFF	TGTGCCAGTAGTCTTAACAGGGGGGGCGCTGAAGCTTTCTTT
-	TRBJ2-1	TRBD2	TRBV19	17	CASSGLAGRMNYNEQFF	TGTGCCAGTAGTGGACTAGCGGGACGTATGAACTACAATGAGCAGTTCTTC
-	TRBJ2-5	TRBD2	TRBV30	16	CAWSVGWTSGWRTQYF	TGTGCCTGGAGTGTCGGTTGGACTAGCGGATGGAGAACCCAGTACTTC
-	TRBJ2-1	-	TRBV30	16	CAWSVGRGSSYNEQFF	TGTGCCTGGAGTGTAGGTCGGGGGAGCTCCTACAATGAGCAGTTCTTC
-	TRBJ1-2	TRBD1	TRBV27	15	CASSLRLGQGNGYTF	TGTGCCAGCAGTTTACGTTTGGGACAGGGAAATGGCTACACCTTC
-	TRBJ2-5	TRBD1	TRBV5-4	16	CASSQGTGGPGETQYF	TGTGCCAGCAGCCAGGGGACAGGGGGCCCGGGGGAGACCCAGTACTTC
-	TRBJ2-1	-	TRBV21-1	17	CASIPTSGRNSYNEQFF	TGTGCCAGCATCCCAACTAGCGGGAGGAACTCCTACAATGAGCAGTTCTTC
once	TRBJ2-3	-	TRBV5-1	13	CASSLAFTDTQYF	TGCGCCAGCAGCTTGGCCTTCACAGATACGCAGTATTTT
-	TRBJ1-2	-	TRBV10-3	13	CAARGRADYGYTF	TGTGCCGCCAGGGGAAGGGCCGACTATGGCTACACCTTC
few	TRBJ1-5	TRBD1	TRBV5-8	15	CASTRYRGLNQPQHF	TGTGCCAGCACCCGGTACAGGGGTCTCAATCAGCCCCAGCATTTT
few	TRBJ2-1	-	TRBV5-6	13	CASSLSNSNEQFF	TGTGCCAGCAGCTTGTCCAACAGCAATGAGCAGTTCTTC
-	TRBJ1-5	TRBD1	TRBV2	14	CASKDRVSNQPQHF	TGTGCCAGCAAAGACAGGGTTAGCAATCAGCCCCAGCATTTT
-	TRBJ2-3	TRBD2	TRBV9	18	CASSSGAAGGISTDTQYF	TGTGCCAGCAGCTCGGGGGCTGCGGGGGGAATAAGCACAGATACGCAGTATTTT
-	TRBJ2-5	TRBD1	TRBV9	15	CASSAGTGLTETQYF	TGTGCCAGCAGCGCCGGGACAGGGTTAACAGAGACCCAGTACTTC
-	TRBJ1-2	-	TRBV7-9	15	CASSLAPGALGGYTF	TGTGCCAGCAGCTTAGCCCCAGGGGCGCTGGGCGGCTACACCTTC
-	TRBJ1-5	TRBD1	TRBV24-1	15	CATSDPSTGPQPQHF	TGTGCCACCAGTGATCCGTCGACAGGGCCCCAGCCCCAGCATTTT
-	TRBJ1-2	-	TRBV12-3/TRBV12-4	13	CASSFDSIYGYTF	TGTGCCAGCAGTTTTGACAGCATTTATGGCTACACCTTC
-	TRBJ1-2	TRBD1	TRBV7-2	16	CASSGHRTGGAYGYTF	TGTGCCAGCAGCGGGCACCGGACAGGGGGCGCTTATGGCTACACCTTC
-	TRBJ1-5	TRBD1	TRBV19	15	CASSWAGGDNQPQHF	TGTGCCAGTAGTTGGGCAGGGGGCGACAATCAGCCCCAGCATTTT
-	TRBJ1-5	-	TRBV2	14	CASHMSGVKQPQHF	TGTGCCAGTCATATGTCCGGGGTTAAGCAGCCCCAGCATTTT
-	TRBJ2-7	TRBD2	TRBV7-3	16	CASSLTVSGGPYEQYF	TGTGCCAGCAGCTTAACGGTTAGCGGGGGCCCCTACGAGCAGTACTTC
-	TRBJ2-3	TRBD2	TRBV7-9	18	CASSSQPLLAGLADTQYF	TGTGCCAGCAGCAGTCAGCCTTTACTAGCGGGACTCGCAGATACGCAGTATTTT
-	TRBJ1-2	-	TRBV28	13	CASSPPLQGSYTF	TGTGCCAGCAGCCCACCCTTACAGGGCAGCTACACCTTC
-	TRBJ2-2	TRBD2	TRBV12-5	15	CASGVSGGYTGELFF	TGTGCTAGTGGCGTCAGCGGGGGTTACACCGGGGAGCTGTTTTTT
-	TRBJ2-7	TRBD1	TRBV7-2	14	CASSLGQASYEQYF	TGTGCCAGCAGCCTAGGACAGGCATCCTACGAGCAGTACTTC
-	TRBJ1-1	-	TRBV6-5	13	CASLTLSYTEAFF	TGTGCCAGCCTAACCCTTTCTTACACTGAAGCTTTCTTT
-	TRBJ1-2	-	TRBV6-6	15	CASSKYLDRNYGYTF	TGTGCCAGCAGCAAATACCTCGACAGAAACTATGGCTACACCTTC